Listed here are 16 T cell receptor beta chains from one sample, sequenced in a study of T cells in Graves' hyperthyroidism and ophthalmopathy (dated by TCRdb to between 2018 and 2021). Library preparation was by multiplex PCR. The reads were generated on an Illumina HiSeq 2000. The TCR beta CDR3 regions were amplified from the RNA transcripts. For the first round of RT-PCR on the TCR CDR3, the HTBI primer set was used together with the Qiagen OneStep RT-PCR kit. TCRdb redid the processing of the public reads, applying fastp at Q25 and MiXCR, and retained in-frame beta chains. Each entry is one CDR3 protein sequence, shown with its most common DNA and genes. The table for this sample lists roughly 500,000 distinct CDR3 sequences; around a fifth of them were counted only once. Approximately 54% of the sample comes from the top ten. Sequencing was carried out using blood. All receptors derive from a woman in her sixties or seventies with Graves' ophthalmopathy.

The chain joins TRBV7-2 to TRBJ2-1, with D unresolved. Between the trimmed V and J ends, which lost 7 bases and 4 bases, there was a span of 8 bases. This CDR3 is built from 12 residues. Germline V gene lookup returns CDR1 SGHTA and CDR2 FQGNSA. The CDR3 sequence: CASKARYNEQFF. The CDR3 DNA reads TGTGCCAGCAAAGCTCGATACAATGAGCAGTTCTTC.

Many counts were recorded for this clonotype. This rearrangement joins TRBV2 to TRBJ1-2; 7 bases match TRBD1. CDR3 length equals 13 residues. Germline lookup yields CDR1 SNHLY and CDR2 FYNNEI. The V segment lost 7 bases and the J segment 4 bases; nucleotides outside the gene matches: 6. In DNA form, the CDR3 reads TGTGCCAGCATAGGACAGGCCACCTATGGCTACACCTTC. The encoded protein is CASIGQATYGYTF. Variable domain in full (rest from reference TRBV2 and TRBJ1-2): EPEVTQTPSHQVTQMGQEVILRCVPISNHLYFYWYRQILGQKVEFLVSFYNNEISEKSEIFDDQFSVERPDGSNFTLKIRSTKLEDSAMYFCASIGQATYGYTFGSGTRLTVV.

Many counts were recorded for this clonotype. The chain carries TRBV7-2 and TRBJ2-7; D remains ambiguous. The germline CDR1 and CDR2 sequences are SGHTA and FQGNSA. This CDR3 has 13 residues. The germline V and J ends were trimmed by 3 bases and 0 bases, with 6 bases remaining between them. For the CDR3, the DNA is TGTGCCAGCAGCTTCCAGAGCTCCTACGAGCAGTACTTC. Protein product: CASSFQSSYEQYF.

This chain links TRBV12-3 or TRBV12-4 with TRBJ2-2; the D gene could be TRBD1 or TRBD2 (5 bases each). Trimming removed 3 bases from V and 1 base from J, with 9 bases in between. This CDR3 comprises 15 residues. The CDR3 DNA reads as TGTGCCAGCAGTTTTGGGGACGGGAACACCGGGGAGCTGTTTTTT. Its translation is CASSFGDGNTGELFF.

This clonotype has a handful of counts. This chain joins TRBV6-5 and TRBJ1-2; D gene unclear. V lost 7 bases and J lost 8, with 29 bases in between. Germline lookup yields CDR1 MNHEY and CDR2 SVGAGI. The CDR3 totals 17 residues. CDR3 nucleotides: TGTGCCAGCACTCACTCGACCGGGTCTACCCCCTCCGGAGGCTACACCTTC. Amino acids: CASTHSTGSTPSGGYTF.

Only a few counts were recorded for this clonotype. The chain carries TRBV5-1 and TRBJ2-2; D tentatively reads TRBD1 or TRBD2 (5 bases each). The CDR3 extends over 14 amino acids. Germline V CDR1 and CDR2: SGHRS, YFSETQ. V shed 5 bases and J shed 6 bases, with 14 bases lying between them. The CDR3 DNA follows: TGCGCCAGCAGTACGGGACCCACCCCCGGGGAGCTGTTTTTT. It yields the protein CASSTGPTPGELFF.

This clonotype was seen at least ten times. The CDR3 sequence is CASRTSLLGTSSTDTQYF. Here the CDR3 DNA reads TGTGCCAGCAGAACCTCTCTACTCGGGACTAGCAGCACAGATACGCAGTATTTT. V and J are TRBV2 and TRBJ2-3; 9 nucleotides agree with TRBD2. Germline loops: CDR1 SNHLY, CDR2 FYNNEI. Unmatched junction bases numbered 13, after V lost 6 bases and J lost 0 bases. The CDR3 length is 18 residues.

CDR3 sequence reads: CASSEGSGGLGYTF. The CDR3 DNA sequence: TGTGCCAGCAGTGAAGGCTCCGGGGGCCTTGGCTACACCTTC. The chain recombines TRBV2 with TRBJ1-2; maybe TRBD1 (6 bases). The CDR3 consists of 14 residues. The germline CDR1 and CDR2 sequences are SNHLY and FYNNEI. V shed 1 base and J shed 7 bases, with 13 bases lying between them. Together with reference TRBV2 and TRBJ1-2, the CDR3 gives the full variable domain: EPEVTQTPSHQVTQMGQEVILRCVPISNHLYFYWYRQILGQKVEFLVSFYNNEISEKSEIFDDQFSVERPDGSNFTLKIRSTKLEDSAMYFCASSEGSGGLGYTFGSGTRLTVV.

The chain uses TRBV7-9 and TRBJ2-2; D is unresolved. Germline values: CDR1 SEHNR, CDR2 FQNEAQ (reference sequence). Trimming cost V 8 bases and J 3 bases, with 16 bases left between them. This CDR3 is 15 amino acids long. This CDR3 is CASQESGSYTGELFF. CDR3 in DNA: TGTGCCAGCCAGGAATCCGGCAGTTACACCGGGGAGCTGTTTTTT.

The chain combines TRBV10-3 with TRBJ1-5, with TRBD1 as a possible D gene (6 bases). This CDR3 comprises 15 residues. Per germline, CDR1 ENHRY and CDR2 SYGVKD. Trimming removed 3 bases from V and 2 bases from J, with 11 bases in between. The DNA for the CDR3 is TGTGCCATCAGTGAAGGGGGTAGGGGCAATCAGCCCCAGCATTTT. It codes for CAISEGGRGNQPQHF.

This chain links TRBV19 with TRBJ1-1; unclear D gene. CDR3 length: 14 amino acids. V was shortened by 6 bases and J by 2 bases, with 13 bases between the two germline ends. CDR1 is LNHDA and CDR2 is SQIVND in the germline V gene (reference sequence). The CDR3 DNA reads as TGTGCCAGTAGCACTTCCCGACTCAACACTGAAGCTTTCTTT. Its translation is CASSTSRLNTEAFF.

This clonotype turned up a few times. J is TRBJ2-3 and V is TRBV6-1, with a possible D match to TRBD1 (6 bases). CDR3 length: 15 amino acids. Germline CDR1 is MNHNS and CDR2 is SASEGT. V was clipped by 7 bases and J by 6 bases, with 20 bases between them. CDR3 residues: CASISGPERGDTQYF. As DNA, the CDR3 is TGTGCCAGCATTTCCGGGCCCGAGAGGGGGGATACGCAGTATTTT.

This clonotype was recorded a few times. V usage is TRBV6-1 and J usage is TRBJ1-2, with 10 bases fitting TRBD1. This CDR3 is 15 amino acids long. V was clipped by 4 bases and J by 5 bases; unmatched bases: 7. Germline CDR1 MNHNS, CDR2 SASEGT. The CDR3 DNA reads TGTGCCAGCAGTGCAGCCGGGACAGGGGATTATGGCTACACCTTC. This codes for CASSAAGTGDYGYTF.

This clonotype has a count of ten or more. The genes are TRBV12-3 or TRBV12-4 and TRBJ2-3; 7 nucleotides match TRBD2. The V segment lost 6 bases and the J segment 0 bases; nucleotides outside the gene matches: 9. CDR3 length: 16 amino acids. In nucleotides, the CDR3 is TGTGCCAGCAGCCGTCCGGGACTAACTAGCACAGATACGCAGTATTTT. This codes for CASSRPGLTSTDTQYF.

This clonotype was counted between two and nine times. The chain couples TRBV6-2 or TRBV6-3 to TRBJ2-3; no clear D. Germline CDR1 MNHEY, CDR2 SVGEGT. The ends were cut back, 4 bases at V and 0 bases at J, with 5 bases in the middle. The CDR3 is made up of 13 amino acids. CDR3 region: CASSWQSTDTQYF. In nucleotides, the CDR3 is TGTGCCAGCAGTTGGCAGAGCACAGATACGCAGTATTTT.

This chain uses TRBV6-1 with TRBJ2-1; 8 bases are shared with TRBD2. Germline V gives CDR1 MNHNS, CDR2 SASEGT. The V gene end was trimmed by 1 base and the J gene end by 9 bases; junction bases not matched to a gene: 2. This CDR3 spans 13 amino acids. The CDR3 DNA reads TGTGCCAGCAGTGAAGTCAGCGGGGGTGAGCAGTTCTTC. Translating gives CASSEVSGGEQFF.